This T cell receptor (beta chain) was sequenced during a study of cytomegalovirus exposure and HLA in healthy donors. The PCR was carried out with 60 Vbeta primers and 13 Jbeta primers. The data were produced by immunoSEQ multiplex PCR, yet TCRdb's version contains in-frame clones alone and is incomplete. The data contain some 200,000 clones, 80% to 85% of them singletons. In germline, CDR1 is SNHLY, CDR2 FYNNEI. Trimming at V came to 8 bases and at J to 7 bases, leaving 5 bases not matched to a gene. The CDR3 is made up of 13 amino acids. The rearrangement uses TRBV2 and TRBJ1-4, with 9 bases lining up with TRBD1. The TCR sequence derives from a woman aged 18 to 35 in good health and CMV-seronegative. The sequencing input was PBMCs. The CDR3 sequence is CASVGQGGEKLFF. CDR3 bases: TGTGCCAGCGTGGGACAGGGAGGTGAAAAACTGTTTTTT.